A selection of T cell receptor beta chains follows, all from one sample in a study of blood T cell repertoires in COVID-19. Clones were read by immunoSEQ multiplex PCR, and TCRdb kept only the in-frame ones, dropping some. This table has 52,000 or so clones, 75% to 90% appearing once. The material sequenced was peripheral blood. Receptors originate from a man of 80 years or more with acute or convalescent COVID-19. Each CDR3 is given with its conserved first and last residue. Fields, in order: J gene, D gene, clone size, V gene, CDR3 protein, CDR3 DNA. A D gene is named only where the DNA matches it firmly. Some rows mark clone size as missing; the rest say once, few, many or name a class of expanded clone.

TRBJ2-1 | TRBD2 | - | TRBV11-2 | CASSLKSGGPHEQFF | TGTGCCAGCAGCTTAAAAAGCGGGGGCCCCCATGAGCAGTTCTTC
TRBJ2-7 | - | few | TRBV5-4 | CASSWGAGPTYEQYF | TGTGCCAGCAGCTGGGGCGCGGGACCTACCTACGAGCAGTACTTC
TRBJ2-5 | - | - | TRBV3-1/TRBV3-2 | CASSQDSGVRKTQYF | TGTGCCAGCAGCCAAGATTCAGGGGTCCGGAAGACCCAGTACTTC
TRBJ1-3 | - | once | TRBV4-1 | CASSQDGGPGNTIYF | TGCGCCAGCAGCCAAGATGGCGGCCCGGGAAACACCATATATTTT
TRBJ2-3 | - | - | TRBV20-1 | CSASGGGSTDTQYF | TGCAGTGCTAGTGGAGGGGGAAGCACAGATACGCAGTATTTT
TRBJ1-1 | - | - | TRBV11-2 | CASSPGGARTEAFF | TGTGCCAGCAGCCCCGGGGGGGCTCGCACTGAAGCTTTCTTT
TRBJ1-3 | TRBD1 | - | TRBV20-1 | CSASDRASGNTIYF | TGCAGTGCTAGTGACAGGGCCTCTGGAAACACCATATATTTT
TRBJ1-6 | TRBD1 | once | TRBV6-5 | CASSRTGNNSPLHF | TGTGCCAGCAGCCGGACAGGGAATAATTCACCCCTCCACTTT
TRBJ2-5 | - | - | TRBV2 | CASMEGPLVETQYF | TGTGCCAGCATGGAGGGGCCTTTGGTAGAGACCCAGTACTTC
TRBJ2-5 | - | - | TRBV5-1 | CASRLPRGETQYF | TGCGCCAGCAGATTGCCCCGGGGGGAGACCCAGTACTTC
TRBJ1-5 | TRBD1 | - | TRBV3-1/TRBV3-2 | CASRLGQGEKYSNQPQHF | TGTGCCAGCAGGTTAGGACAGGGGGAAAAATATAGCAATCAGCCCCAGCATTTT
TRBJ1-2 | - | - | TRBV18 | CASSPPNQRSRGGEGYTF | TGTGCCAGCTCACCACCGAATCAACGCTCCAGGGGTGGTGAGGGCTACACCTTC
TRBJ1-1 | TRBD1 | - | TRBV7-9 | CASTSGTGTFF | TGTGCCAGTACCTCCGGGACAGGGACTTTCTTT
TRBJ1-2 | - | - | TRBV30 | CAWNRPWERGYTF | TGTGCCTGGAACAGACCCTGGGAGCGCGGCTACACCTTC
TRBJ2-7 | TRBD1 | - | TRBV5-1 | CASSLAGGITYEQYF | TGCGCCAGCAGCTTGGCAGGGGGCATAACCTACGAGCAGTACTTC
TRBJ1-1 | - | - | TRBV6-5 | CASSLTALGNTEAFF | TGTGCCAGCAGCCTGACAGCGCTCGGGAACACTGAAGCTTTCTTT
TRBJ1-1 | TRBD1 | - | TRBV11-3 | CASSLGQQGTEAFF | TGTGCCAGCAGCTTGGGACAGCAGGGCACTGAAGCTTTCTTT
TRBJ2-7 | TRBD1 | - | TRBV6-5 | CASSFLPGQGAYEQYF | TGTGCCAGCAGTTTTCTACCGGGACAGGGAGCCTACGAGCAGTACTTC
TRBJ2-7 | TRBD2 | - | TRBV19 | CASRGSSGGAPYEQYF | TGTGCCAGTAGAGGAAGTAGCGGGGGGGCCCCCTACGAGCAGTACTTC
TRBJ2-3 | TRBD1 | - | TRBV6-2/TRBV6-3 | CASSSIGQGEDTQYF | TGTGCCAGCAGTTCCATAGGACAGGGGGAAGATACGCAGTATTTT
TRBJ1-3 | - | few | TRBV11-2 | CASSLDEGNTIYF | TGTGCCAGCAGCTTAGATGAGGGAAACACCATATATTTT
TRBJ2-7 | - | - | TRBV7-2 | CASSLGQTGEQYF | TGTGCCAGCAGCTTAGGCCAGACTGGGGAGCAGTACTTC
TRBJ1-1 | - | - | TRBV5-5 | CASSITEVNTEAFF | TGTGCCAGCAGCATAACTGAAGTGAACACTGAAGCTTTCTTT
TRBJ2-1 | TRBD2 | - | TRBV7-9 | CASSLGLAGGPDEQFF | TGTGCCAGCAGCTTAGGGCTAGCGGGGGGCCCGGATGAGCAGTTCTTC
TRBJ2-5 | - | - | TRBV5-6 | CASSFTTGIPTQETQYF | TGTGCCAGCAGCTTCACTACAGGGATTCCAACCCAAGAGACCCAGTACTTC
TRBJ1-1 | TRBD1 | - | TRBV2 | CASSAGTGNTEAFF | TGTGCCAGCAGCGCCGGGACAGGGAACACTGAAGCTTTCTTT
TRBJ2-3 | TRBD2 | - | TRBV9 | CASSVGLAGGSSTDTQYF | TGTGCCAGCAGCGTAGGTCTAGCGGGGGGGTCCAGCACAGATACGCAGTATTTT
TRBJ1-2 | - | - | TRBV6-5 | CASSYEGVTGSYGYTF | TGTGCCAGCAGTTACGAGGGGGTGACAGGAAGCTATGGCTACACCTTC
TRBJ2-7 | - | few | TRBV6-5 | CASSYLGLIRGEQYF | TGTGCCAGCAGTTACCTTGGGTTGATCCGGGGCGAGCAGTACTTC
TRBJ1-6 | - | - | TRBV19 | CASSAHTGNSPLHF | TGTGCCAGTAGTGCACATACAGGGAATTCACCCCTCCACTTT